The clone carrying this TCR beta chain came up many times. CDR1 is PRHDT, CDR2 FYEKMQ, per germline (reference sequence). V trimming: 2 bases; J trimming: 2 bases; junction bases outside the gene matches: 5. The CDR3 has 16 residues. This sample was included in a study of T cells in Graves' hyperthyroidism and ophthalmopathy. Study-level background: At initial diagnosis, before any treatment had begun, peripheral blood was obtained.

The source material, RNA transcripts, was used to amplify TCR beta CDR3 regions. First-round RT-PCR targeting the TCR CDR3 was performed with the HTBI primer set. MiXCR, applied by TCRdb to the multiplex PCR reads, yields one record per CDR3 protein. The sample has around 490,000 distinct CDR3 sequences, 20% seen once. The sequenced material came from blood. This receptor was identified in a man aged 40-49 years with Graves' ophthalmopathy. The J gene is TRBJ2-5, the V gene TRBV13; TRBD2 matches at 10 bases. As DNA, the CDR3 is TGTGCCAGCAGCTTAACCGGGACTAGCGCGCAAGAGACCCAGTACTTC. Translated, it gives CASSLTGTSAQETQYF. Combining the CDR3 with reference TRBV13 and TRBJ2-5 gives the whole variable domain AAGVIQSPRHLIKEKRETATLKCYPIPRHDTVYWYQQGPGQDPQFLISFYEKMQSDKGSIPDRFSAQQFSDYHSELNMSSLELGDSALYFCASSLTGTSAQETQYFGPGTRLLVL.